In this sample, the clone carrying this T cell receptor (beta chain) turned up many times. The antigen remains unidentified. Unmatched junction bases numbered 16, after V lost 6 bases and J lost 6 bases. This CDR3 comprises 16 residues. This entry belongs to a study of T cell repertoires in cytomegalovirus infection. Across the whole study: Public signatures in TCR beta pointed to CMV infection and matching HLA type. Study-wide points: Cumulative frequency (of public TCR beta family members) identified carriers of CMV plus the relevant HLA. What dominated the ex vivo response were HLA-C-restricted CMV-specific TCR beta clonotypes.

TCRdb used MiXCR to reprocess the reads, holding one entry per CDR3 protein. Among roughly 500,000 distinct CDR3 sequences listed, 30% to 40% were seen once. This rearrangement joins TRBV12-3 or TRBV12-4 to TRBJ2-5; 7 bases agree with TRBD1. This clonotype was obtained from a human donor in good health (CMV status not recorded). Some clones in this sample may be carry-over from other donors' samples. This material consisted of cultured PBMCs, taken from culture after CMV antigen stimulation. The CDR3: CASSPHPHRGWKTQYF. CDR3 DNA: TGTGCCAGCAGCCCCCACCCTCACAGGGGTTGGAAGACCCAGTACTTC.